This T cell receptor (beta chain) was captured in a study of T cell repertoires in cytomegalovirus infection. This clonotype was counted a single time. Its antigen is still unknown. Germline V gene data show CDR1 as PRHDT and CDR2 as FYEKMQ (reference sequence). The CDR3 is 15 residues long. V lost 0 bases and J 12 bases, leaving 18 bases between the germline ends. General study findings and limits: Identification of carriers of CMV plus the relevant HLA was performed using cumulative public TCR beta family frequency.

TCRdb recomputed calls from the reads with MiXCR, one row per CDR3 protein. The sample contains 630,000 or so distinct CDR3 sequences, around 24% of which appear only once. The chain carries TRBV13 and TRBJ2-1; D is unresolved. The TCR comes from a human donor in good health (CMV status not recorded). Some clones in this sample may be carry-over from other donors' samples. The specimen was CD8+ T cells from PBMCs. CDR3 region: CASSLGPGTPVGQFF. The CDR3 region has the DNA TGTGCCAGCAGCTTAGGCCCAGGAACGCCGGTCGGGCAGTTCTTC. Full variable domain (missing parts from reference TRBV13 and TRBJ2-1): AAGVIQSPRHLIKEKRETATLKCYPIPRHDTVYWYQQGPGQDPQFLISFYEKMQSDKGSIPDRFSAQQFSDYHSELNMSSLELGDSALYFCASSLGPGTPVGQFFGPGTRLTVL.